The T cell receptor beta chain under discussion was sequenced for a study of T cell changes during pregnancy in multiple sclerosis. The CDR3 sequence is 16 residues long. Germline CDR1 is MGHRA and CDR2 is YSYEKL. The junction had 6 bases not matched to a gene; V was cut back by 4 bases and J by 0 bases. Only one count was recorded for this clone. The repertoire was sequenced with immunoSEQ multiplex PCR; TCRdb's copy has only in-frame clones and lacks some. Seen here are tens of thousands of clones, about 90% observed once, and the top ten hold around a quarter. The source was CD8+ T cells from peripheral blood mononuclear cells, collected before pregnancy. The V call is TRBV4-1, the J call TRBJ1-5; TRBD1 matches at 7 bases. This clonotype was sampled from a female donor with multiple sclerosis, enrolled in a pregnancy study. CDR3 loop: CASSLVGDSSNQPQHF. The CDR3 DNA is TGCGCCAGCAGCCTTGTGGGGGACAGTAGCAATCAGCCCCAGCATTTT.